What follows are 28 T cell receptor beta chains derived from one specimen sequenced in a study of T-cell reconstitution after alpha-beta-depleted transplantation in children. Unique molecular identifiers were built into the TCRbeta library. TCRdb analysed the PCR reads with MiXCR anew, one entry per CDR3 protein. The sample lists almost 500,000 distinct CDR3 sequences; approximately 12% were seen once. The input for sequencing was PBMCs from the stem cell graft donor, taken from the stem cell graft. The receptor source for this set is a human donor who donated a stem cell graft to a child with combined immunodeficiency.

The chain uses TRBV29-1 and TRBJ2-2; unclear D gene. V was trimmed by 3 bases and J by 4 bases, leaving 6 bases between them. The CDR3 consists of 12 residues. The germline V gene encodes CDR1 SQVTM and CDR2 ANQGSEA. CDR3 in amino acids: CSVDRSTGELFF. The CDR3 DNA is TGCAGCGTTGACAGGAGCACCGGGGAGCTGTTTTTT.

The chain is built from TRBV29-1 and TRBJ1-1; no reliable D call. The germline V gene encodes CDR1 SQVTM and CDR2 ANQGSEA. The CDR3 extends over 12 amino acids. Between the trimmed V and J ends, which lost 6 bases and 2 bases, there was a span of 10 bases. CDR3 DNA: TGCAGCGTCCAGACACTTAACACTGAAGCTTTCTTT. Its translation is CSVQTLNTEAFF.

At least ten counts were recorded for this clonotype. The chain joins TRBV29-1 to TRBJ2-7, with 12 bases that match TRBD1. The CDR3 runs 14 residues. The V segment lost 4 bases and the J segment 5 bases; nucleotides outside the gene matches: 6. Germline assignment: CDR1 SQVTM and CDR2 ANQGSEA. CDR3 region: CSVAWGQGANEQYF. The CDR3 bases are TGCAGCGTTGCTTGGGGACAGGGGGCAAACGAGCAGTACTTC.

This chain's CDR3 is CSVVPVNRTLYQVNTEAFF. The CDR3 nucleotides are TGCAGCGTTGTGCCCGTAAATCGCACCCTTTACCAGGTGAACACTGAAGCTTTCTTT. This chain joins TRBV29-1 and TRBJ1-1, with D hard to call. Germline V gene data show CDR1 as SQVTM and CDR2 as ANQGSEA. The germline V and J ends were trimmed by 4 bases and 0 bases, with 27 bases remaining between them. The CDR3 consists of 19 residues. Using reference TRBV29-1 and TRBJ1-1 for the parts outside the CDR3, the full variable domain is SAVISQKPSRDICQRGTSLTIQCQVDSQVTMMFWYRQQPGQSLTLIATANQGSEATYESGFVIDKFPISRPNLTFSTLTVSNMSPEDSSIYLCSVVPVNRTLYQVNTEAFFGQGTRLTVV.

The chain carries TRBV2 and TRBJ2-6, with D tentatively TRBD2 (6 bases). Germline assignment: CDR1 SNHLY and CDR2 FYNNEI. The CDR3 is 16 amino acids. Trimming took 6 bases from V and 2 from J, leaving 14 bases between them. CDR3 protein: CASSLEGAAGANVLTF. CDR3 in DNA: TGTGCCAGCAGCCTGGAGGGTGCTGCTGGGGCCAACGTCCTGACTTTC.

The chain couples TRBV7-2 to TRBJ1-2; perhaps TRBD1 as D (5 bases). CDR3 size: 14 residues. V was pared by 1 base and J by 8 bases, with 14 bases between. Germline CDR1 reads SGHTA; CDR2 reads FQGNSA. The CDR3 DNA follows: TGTGCCAGCAGCTTAGAGGCCAGGGTTGGGGGCTACACCTTC. Protein product: CASSLEARVGGYTF.

This clonotype has more than one count but fewer than ten. J is TRBJ1-5 and V is TRBV20-1; 12 nucleotides line up with TRBD1. Germline CDR1 DFQATT, CDR2 SNEGSKA (reference sequence). With V trimmed by 6 bases and J by 1 base, 4 bases remained unmatched. The CDR3 has 15 amino acids. CDR3 sequence: CSAGTGGGSNQPQHF. The CDR3, as DNA: TGCAGTGCAGGGACAGGGGGCGGGAGCAATCAGCCCCAGCATTTT.

The chain has TRBV9 and TRBJ2-1; 9 bases fit TRBD2. This CDR3 comprises 15 residues. The germline V gene has CDR1 SGDLS and CDR2 YYNGEE. V lost 3 bases and J lost 3; bases outside the gene matches: 4. The CDR3, as DNA: TGTGCCAGCAGCGAGGGACTAGCTAGCTACAATGAGCAGTTCTTC. This gives the protein CASSEGLASYNEQFF.

This chain links TRBV20-1 with TRBJ2-1; a possible D gene is TRBD2 (5 bases). CDR3 length: 14 residues. Per germline, CDR1 DFQATT and CDR2 SNEGSKA (reference sequence). Trimming removed 7 bases from V and 10 bases from J, with 23 bases in between. Here the CDR3 DNA reads TGCAGTGTTGGCGAGGCGGGCGTCCTGAGAGAGCAGTTCTTC. This sequence encodes CSVGEAGVLREQFF.

This clonotype has just a few counts. This chain uses TRBV4-1 with TRBJ2-1; 15 nucleotides line up with TRBD2. The CDR3 sequence is 15 residues long. Germline loops: CDR1 MGHRA, CDR2 YSYEKL. V dropped 3 bases and J dropped 9; count of bases not matched to a gene: 3. The CDR3, as DNA: TGCGCCAGCAGCCATGGGACTAGCGGGAGGCGTGAGCAGTTCTTC. This gives the protein CASSHGTSGRREQFF.

This chain links TRBV28 with TRBJ1-6; 7 bases agree with TRBD1. Germline values: CDR1 MDHEN, CDR2 SYDVKM. With V trimmed by 3 bases and J by 9 bases, 14 bases remained unmatched. The CDR3 is 17 amino acids. CDR3 in amino acids: CASSFWTTGQAGSPLHF. CDR3 nucleotide sequence: TGTGCCAGCAGTTTTTGGACCACTGGACAGGCAGGTTCACCCCTCCACTTT.

The gene calls are TRBV19 and TRBJ2-7; D not certain. The CDR3 is made up of 13 amino acids. Germline assignment: CDR1 LNHDA and CDR2 SQIVND (reference sequence). Trimming removed 3 bases from V and 2 bases from J, with 8 bases in between. The CDR3 spells CASSMGSAYEQYF. The CDR3 nucleotides are TGTGCCAGTAGTATGGGTTCTGCCTACGAGCAGTACTTC.

This rearrangement joins TRBV6-1 to TRBJ1-6; TRBD1 might be the D (5 bases). Trimming stripped 6 bases from V and 8 bases from J, with 17 bases between. In germline, CDR1 is MNHNS, CDR2 SASEGT. The CDR3 has 15 amino acids. CDR3 residues: CASSGDQFNYSPLHF. The CDR3 nucleotides are TGTGCCAGCAGCGGGGACCAATTTAACTATTCACCCCTCCACTTT.

This clonotype was recorded a few times. The chain has TRBV7-8 and TRBJ2-1; 8 bases match TRBD1. The germline CDR1 and CDR2 sequences are SGHVS and FQNEAQ. V shed 3 bases, J shed 9 bases, and the junction held 1 base outside the gene matches. The CDR3 covers 12 residues. The CDR3, as DNA: TGTGCCAGCAGCTTCCAGGGGGCTGAGCAGTTCTTC. Amino acid sequence: CASSFQGAEQFF.

This clonotype was recorded at least ten times. A read error is possible here, since a much larger clone lies one base away. The chain combines TRBV2 with TRBJ1-2, with 9 bases matching TRBD1. The CDR3 spans 12 residues. Trimming cost V 7 bases and J 4 bases; bases outside gene matches: 1. Germline assignment: CDR1 SNHLY and CDR2 FYNNEI. CDR3 amino acids: CASKTGGYGYTF. CDR3 bases: TGTGCCAGCAAGACAGGGGGCTATGGCTACACCTTC.

This clonotype was observed a few times. V and J are TRBV5-1 and TRBJ2-1; D unclear. Germline CDR1 reads SGHRS; CDR2 reads YFSETQ. Deletions cut 4 bases from V and 7 bases from J, with 12 bases between. The CDR3 length is 13 residues. The CDR3 reads CASSPVLGNEQFF. The CDR3 coding sequence is TGCGCCAGCAGCCCGGTACTGGGGAATGAGCAGTTCTTC.

The chain is built from TRBV7-2 and TRBJ2-7; TRBD1 is a possible D gene (5 bases). V lost 1 base to trimming and J lost 9 bases, with 13 bases between them. The CDR3 length is 13 residues. The germline V gene has CDR1 SGHTA and CDR2 FQGNSA. The CDR3: CASSLGGGFGQYF. For the CDR3, the DNA is TGTGCCAGCAGCTTAGGGGGCGGTTTTGGGCAGTACTTC.

On this clonotype itself: Because it lacks the conserved phenylalanine or tryptophan at the end, this CDR3 is likely a read error. This rearrangement joins TRBV9 to TRBJ1-1, with D hard to call. Germline V lookup: CDR1 SGDLS, CDR2 YYNGEE. Trimming took 2 bases from V and 4 from J, leaving 15 bases between them. The CDR3 is 15 residues long. CDR3 amino acids: CASSVGPDLGTEAFV. In nucleotides, the CDR3 is TGTGCCAGCAGCGTGGGCCCGGATTTGGGCACTGAAGCTTTCGTT.

The J gene is TRBJ2-3, the V gene TRBV3-1, with 8 bases aligning to TRBD2. The CDR3 covers 19 residues. Germline CDR1 LGHDT, CDR2 YNNKEL (reference sequence). V lost 8 bases and J lost 2; bases outside the gene matches: 21. The CDR3 here is CASWPGTAIGGGLTDTQYF. In DNA, the CDR3 is TGTGCCAGCTGGCCCGGGACTGCGATTGGCGGGGGGCTCACAGATACGCAGTATTTT.

V and J are TRBV6-5 and TRBJ2-3; 13 positions agree with TRBD2. CDR3 length equals 17 residues. Per germline, CDR1 MNHEY and CDR2 SVGAGI. V lost 2 bases to trimming and J lost 2 bases; unmatched junction nucleotides: 4. This CDR3 is CASSYRGLAGVTDTQYF. The CDR3 coding sequence is TGTGCCAGCAGTTACCGAGGACTAGCGGGAGTCACAGATACGCAGTATTTT.

This clonotype was counted a few times. The chain uses TRBV6-1 and TRBJ1-2; D gene unclear. CDR1 is MNHNS, CDR2 SASEGT, per germline. CDR3 length equals 12 residues. V lost 1 base, J lost 10 bases, and 10 bases lay in between. The CDR3 region is CASSEGWALYTF. The CDR3 nucleotides read TGTGCCAGCAGTGAAGGTTGGGCTCTCTACACCTTC.

This clonotype was observed a single time. The chain is built from TRBV6-2 or TRBV6-3 and TRBJ2-7; D possibly corresponds to TRBD2 (5 bases). The CDR3 contains 13 residues. The germline CDR1 and CDR2 sequences are MNHEY and SVGEGT. V dropped 4 bases and J dropped 7 bases, with 14 bases sitting between them. The CDR3 sequence is CASSWTLRGEQYF. The CDR3, as DNA: TGTGCCAGCAGTTGGACCCTCCGCGGGGAGCAGTACTTC.

The chain employs TRBV4-2 and TRBJ2-1; possibly TRBD1 for D (6 bases). The germline gives CDR1 LGHNA, CDR2 YNFKEQ. The CDR3 totals 18 residues. Trimming pared 3 bases from V and 4 bases from J, leaving 22 bases between. For the CDR3, the DNA is TGTGCCAGCAGCCAGCCTAGGAGTGGGACAAGGAAGTACAATGAGCAGTTCTTC. Its translation is CASSQPRSGTRKYNEQFF.

This clonotype was counted a few times. This chain links TRBV20-1 with TRBJ2-1; 9 bases are shared with TRBD1. With 3 bases clipped from V and 6 bases from J, the junction kept 9 bases outside the gene matches. CDR1 and CDR2 from the germline V gene are DFQATT and SNEGSKA (reference sequence). CDR3 size: 15 residues. The CDR3 region has the DNA TGCAGTGCTAGTGATTTAAGACAGGGGGGCAATGAGCAGTTCTTC. It is translated as CSASDLRQGGNEQFF.

This clonotype was counted only a few times. The genes are TRBV20-1 and TRBJ2-1, with 8 bases that match TRBD2. The CDR3 covers 14 residues. The germline V gene has CDR1 DFQATT and CDR2 SNEGSKA (reference sequence). V gave up 3 bases and J gave up 3 bases; unmatched junction bases: 4. For the CDR3, the DNA is TGCAGTGCTAGGGGACTAGAGATCTACAATGAGCAGTTCTTC. Translating gives CSARGLEIYNEQFF.

This clonotype was observed many times. The chain uses TRBV4-3 and TRBJ2-2; 8 bases fit TRBD2. This CDR3 spans 17 amino acids. The ends lost 6 bases at V and 3 bases at J; junction bases unmatched: 12. The V gene's germline CDR1 is LGHNA and CDR2 YSLEER. CDR3 nucleotide sequence: TGCGCCAGCAGTCAAACACTAGGACTAGCCTACACCGGGGAGCTGTTTTTT. This encodes CASSQTLGLAYTGELFF.

This clonotype appeared many times. The chain combines TRBV6-5 with TRBJ1-2; 8 positions agree with TRBD1. CDR3 length: 15 amino acids. In germline, CDR1 is MNHEY, CDR2 SVGAGI. J gave up 5 bases and V 8 bases, and 13 bases lay outside the gene matches. The CDR3 DNA follows: TGTGCCAGCCTTCCTCTGACAGGGGCCCCTTATGGCTACACCTTC. Protein product: CASLPLTGAPYGYTF.

This clonotype was detected only a few times. J is TRBJ2-3 and V is TRBV27; D is ambiguous. This CDR3 has 15 residues. Germline V gives CDR1 MNHEY, CDR2 SMNVEV (reference sequence). V gave up 2 bases and J gave up 4 bases, with 13 bases separating them. CDR3 sequence reads: CASSLVTLGADTQYF. CDR3 nucleotide sequence: TGTGCCAGCAGTTTAGTCACCCTAGGTGCAGATACGCAGTATTTT.